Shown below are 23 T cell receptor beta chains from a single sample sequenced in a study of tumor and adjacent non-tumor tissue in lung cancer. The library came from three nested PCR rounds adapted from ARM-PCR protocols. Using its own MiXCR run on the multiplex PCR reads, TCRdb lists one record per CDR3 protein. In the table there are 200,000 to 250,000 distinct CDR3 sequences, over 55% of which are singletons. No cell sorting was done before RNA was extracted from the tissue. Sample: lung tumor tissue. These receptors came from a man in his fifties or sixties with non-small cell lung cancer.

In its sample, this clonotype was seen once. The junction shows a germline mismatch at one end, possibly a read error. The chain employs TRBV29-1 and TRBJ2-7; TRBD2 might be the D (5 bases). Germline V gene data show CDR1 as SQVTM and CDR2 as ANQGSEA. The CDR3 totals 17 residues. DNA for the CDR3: TGCAGCATTGAATATCAGTCCCGGGGTCAAAGCTCCTACGAGCAGTACTTC. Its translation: CSIEYQSRGQSSYEQYF.

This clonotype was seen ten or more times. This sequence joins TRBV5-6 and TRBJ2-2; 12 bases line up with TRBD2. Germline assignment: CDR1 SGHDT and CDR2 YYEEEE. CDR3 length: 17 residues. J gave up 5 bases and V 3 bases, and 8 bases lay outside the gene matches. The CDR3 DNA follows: TGTGCCAGCAGCTCCACTACGACTAGCGGGAGAACCGGGGAGCTGTTTTTT. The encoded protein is CASSSTTTSGRTGELFF.

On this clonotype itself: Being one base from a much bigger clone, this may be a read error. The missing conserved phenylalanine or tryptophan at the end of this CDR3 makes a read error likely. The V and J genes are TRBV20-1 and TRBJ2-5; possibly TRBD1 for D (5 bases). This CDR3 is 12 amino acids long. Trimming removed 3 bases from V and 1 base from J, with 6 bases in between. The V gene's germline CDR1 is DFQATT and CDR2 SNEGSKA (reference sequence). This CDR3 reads CSASTGQETQYL. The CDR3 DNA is TGCAGTGCTAGTACAGGCCAAGAGACCCAGTACCTC.

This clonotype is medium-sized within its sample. CDR3 amino acids: CASRATGSSYEQYF. CDR3 in DNA: TGTGCCAGCAGAGCGACAGGGAGCTCCTACGAGCAGTACTTC. The chain recombines TRBV12-3 or TRBV12-4 with TRBJ2-7; 7 bases map to TRBD1. The CDR3 contains 14 residues. J gave up 0 bases and V 6 bases, and 5 bases lay outside the gene matches.

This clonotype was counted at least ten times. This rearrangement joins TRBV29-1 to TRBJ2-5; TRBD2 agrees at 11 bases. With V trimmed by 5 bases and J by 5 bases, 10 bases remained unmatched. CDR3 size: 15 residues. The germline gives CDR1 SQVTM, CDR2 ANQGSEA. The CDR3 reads CSVTSGSGSTETQYF. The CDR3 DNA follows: TGCAGCGTTACTAGCGGGAGTGGCTCCACGGAGACCCAGTACTTC. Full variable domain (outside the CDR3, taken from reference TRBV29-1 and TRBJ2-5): SAVISQKPSRDICQRGTSLTIQCQVDSQVTMMFWYRQQPGQSLTLIATANQGSEATYESGFVIDKFPISRPNLTFSTLTVSNMSPEDSSIYLCSVTSGSGSTETQYFGPGTRLLVL.

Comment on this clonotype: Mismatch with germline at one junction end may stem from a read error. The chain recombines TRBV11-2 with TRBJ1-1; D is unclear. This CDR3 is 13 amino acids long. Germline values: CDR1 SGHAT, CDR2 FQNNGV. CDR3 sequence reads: CTSSPYMNTEAVF. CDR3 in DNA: TGTACCAGCAGCCCATACATGAACACTGAAGCTGTCTTT.

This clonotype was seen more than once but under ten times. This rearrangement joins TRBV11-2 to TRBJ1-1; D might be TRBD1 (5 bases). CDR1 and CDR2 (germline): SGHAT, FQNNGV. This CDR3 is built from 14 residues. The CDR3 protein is CVNSLVGRGTEAFF. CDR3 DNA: TGTGTCAACAGTTTAGTAGGGAGGGGCACTGAAGCTTTCTTT.

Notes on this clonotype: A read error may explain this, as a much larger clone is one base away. The CDR3 DNA reads as TGTGCCAGCAACGCCTTACGGGGGGGTGGCTACACCTTC. Its translation: CASNALRGGGYTF. The chain is built from TRBV12-3 or TRBV12-4 and TRBJ1-2; D may be TRBD1 (5 bases). The CDR3 is made up of 13 amino acids. V lost 7 bases and J lost 7, with 16 bases in between.

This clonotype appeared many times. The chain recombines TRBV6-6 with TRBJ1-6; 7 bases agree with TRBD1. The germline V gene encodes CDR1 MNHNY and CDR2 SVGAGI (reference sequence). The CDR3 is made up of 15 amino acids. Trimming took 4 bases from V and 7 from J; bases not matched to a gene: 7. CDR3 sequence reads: CASSFDRVGNSPLHF. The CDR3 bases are TGTGCCAGCAGTTTTGACAGGGTGGGGAATTCACCCCTCCACTTT.

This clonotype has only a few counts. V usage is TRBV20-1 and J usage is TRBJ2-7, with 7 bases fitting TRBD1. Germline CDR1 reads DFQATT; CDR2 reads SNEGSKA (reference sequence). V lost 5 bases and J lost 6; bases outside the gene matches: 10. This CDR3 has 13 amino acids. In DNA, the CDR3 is TGCAGTGCTGACAGGGAAGCCGGTCGCGAGCAGTACTTC. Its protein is CSADREAGREQYF.

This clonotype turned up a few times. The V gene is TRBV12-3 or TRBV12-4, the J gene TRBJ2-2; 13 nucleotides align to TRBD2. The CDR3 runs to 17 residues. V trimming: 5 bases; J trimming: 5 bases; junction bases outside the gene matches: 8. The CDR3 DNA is TGTGCCAGCAGTGAAACTAGCGGGAGGGTTGGAACCGGGGAGCTGTTTTTT. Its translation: CASSETSGRVGTGELFF.

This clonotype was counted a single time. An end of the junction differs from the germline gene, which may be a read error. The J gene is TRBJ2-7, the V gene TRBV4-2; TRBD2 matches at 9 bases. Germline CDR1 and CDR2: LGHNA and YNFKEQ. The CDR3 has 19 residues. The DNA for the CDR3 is TGTGCCAGCAGCCAAGACCTGCACCCCACTAGCGGGTGGACCTATGAGCAGTACTTC. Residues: CASSQDLHPTSGWTYEQYF.

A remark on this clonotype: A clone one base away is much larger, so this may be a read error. CDR3 nucleotide sequence: TGCAGCGTTCGTATGGACGGATATGGCTACACCTTC. Its translation: CSVRMDGYGYTF. The chain recombines TRBV29-1 with TRBJ1-2; D ambiguous. V lost 5 bases to trimming and J lost 5 bases, with 12 bases between them. Germline loops: CDR1 SQVTM, CDR2 ANQGSEA. The CDR3 is 12 amino acids.

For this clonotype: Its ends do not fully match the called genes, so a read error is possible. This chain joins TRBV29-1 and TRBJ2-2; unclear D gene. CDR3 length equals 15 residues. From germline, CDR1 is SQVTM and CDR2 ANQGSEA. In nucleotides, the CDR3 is TGCAGCTTTGAAGATCCGGCGAAGAACACCGGGGAGCTGTTTTTT. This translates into CSFEDPAKNTGELFF.

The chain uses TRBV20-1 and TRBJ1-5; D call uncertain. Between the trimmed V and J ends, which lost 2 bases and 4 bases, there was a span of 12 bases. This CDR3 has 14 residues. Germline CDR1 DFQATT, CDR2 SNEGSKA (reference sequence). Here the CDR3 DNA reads TGCAGTGCTAGACCGGTACAAGTTAATCAGCCCCAGCATTTT. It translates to CSARPVQVNQPQHF.

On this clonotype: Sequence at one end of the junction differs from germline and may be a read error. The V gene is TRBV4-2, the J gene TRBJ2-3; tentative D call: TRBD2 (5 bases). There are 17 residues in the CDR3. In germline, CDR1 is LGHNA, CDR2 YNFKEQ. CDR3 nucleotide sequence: TGTGTCAGCAGCCAAGGGCGGAGAGGGTCTAACACAGATACTCAGTATTTT. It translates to CVSSQGRRGSNTDTQYF.

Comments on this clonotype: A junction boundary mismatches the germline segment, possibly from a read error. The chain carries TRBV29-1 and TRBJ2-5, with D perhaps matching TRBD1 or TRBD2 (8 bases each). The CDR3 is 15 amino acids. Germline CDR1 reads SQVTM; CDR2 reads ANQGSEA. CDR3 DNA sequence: TGCAGCGTTGATGCGGGACAGGATAGCGGGGAGACCAAGTACTTC. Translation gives CSVDAGQDSGETKYF.

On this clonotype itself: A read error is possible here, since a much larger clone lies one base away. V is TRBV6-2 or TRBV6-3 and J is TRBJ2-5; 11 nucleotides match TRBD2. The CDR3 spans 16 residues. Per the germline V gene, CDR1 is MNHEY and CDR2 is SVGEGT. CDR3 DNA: TGTGCCATCTCGTCGACGACTAGCGGGAACCAAGAGACCAAGTACTTC. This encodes CAISSTTSGNQETKYF.

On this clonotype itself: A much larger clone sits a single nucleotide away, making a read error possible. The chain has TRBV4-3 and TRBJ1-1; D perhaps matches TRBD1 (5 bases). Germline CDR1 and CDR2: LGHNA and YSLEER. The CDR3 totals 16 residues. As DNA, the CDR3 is TGCGCCAGCAGCCAAGACCCCCAGGGAACGAACACTGACGCTTTCTTT. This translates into CASSQDPQGTNTDAFF.

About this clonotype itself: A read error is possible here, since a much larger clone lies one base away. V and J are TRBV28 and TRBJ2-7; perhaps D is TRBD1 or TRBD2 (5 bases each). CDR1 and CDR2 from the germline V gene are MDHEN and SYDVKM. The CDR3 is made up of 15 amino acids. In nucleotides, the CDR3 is TGTGCCAGCAGTCAACCGGGACCTCAGGCCGGCGAGCTGTACTTC. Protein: CASSQPGPQAGELYF.

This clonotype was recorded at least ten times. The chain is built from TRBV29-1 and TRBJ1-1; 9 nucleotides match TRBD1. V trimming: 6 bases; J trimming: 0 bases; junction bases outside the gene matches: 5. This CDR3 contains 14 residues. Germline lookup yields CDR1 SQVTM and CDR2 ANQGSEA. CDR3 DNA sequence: TGCAGCGTCCCCAGGACAGGGGTGAACACTGAAGCTTTCTTT. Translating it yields CSVPRTGVNTEAFF.

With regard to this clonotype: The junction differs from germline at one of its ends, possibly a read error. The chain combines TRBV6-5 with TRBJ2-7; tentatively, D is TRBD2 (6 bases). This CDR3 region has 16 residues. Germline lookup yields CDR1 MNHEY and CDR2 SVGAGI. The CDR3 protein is CARSYSSSEVTYEQYF. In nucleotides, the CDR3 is TGTGCCAGAAGTTACTCGTCTAGCGAGGTCACCTACGAGCAGTACTTC.

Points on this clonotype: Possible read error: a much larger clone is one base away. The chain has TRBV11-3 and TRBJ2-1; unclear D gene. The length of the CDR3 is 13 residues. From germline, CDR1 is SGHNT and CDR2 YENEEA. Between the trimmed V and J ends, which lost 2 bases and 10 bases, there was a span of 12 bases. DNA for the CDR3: TGTGCCAGCAGCTTAAGTAGAGAGAAAGAGCAGTTCTTC. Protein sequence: CASSLSREKEQFF.